These 10 T cell receptor beta chains came from one sample sequenced in a study of cytotoxic CD8 clonotypes in ibrutinib-treated CLL. The repertoire was sequenced with immunoSEQ multiplex PCR; TCRdb's copy has only in-frame clones and lacks some. The sample yields approximately 150,000 clones, about four fifths seen once. The source was PBMCs, collected after 24 months of ibrutinib treatment. The receptors here all came from a human donor with chronic lymphocytic leukemia.

This clone was seen more than once but under ten times. The chain employs TRBV27 and TRBJ1-6; 9 nucleotides align to TRBD1. The length of the CDR3 is 18 residues. V dropped 6 bases and J dropped 7; count of bases not matched to a gene: 16. Germline V gene sequence: CDR1 MNHEY, CDR2 SMNVEV (reference sequence). DNA of the CDR3: TGTGCCAGCAGGCGAACAGGGGGCGCCCAGGGTGCCAATTCACCCCTCCACTTT. Its translation is CASRRTGGAQGANSPLHF.

The chain employs TRBV30 and TRBJ2-2; 7 bases line up with TRBD1. The J segment lost 6 bases and the V segment lost 4 bases, leaving 8 bases of the junction unmatched. CDR3 size: 14 residues. From germline, CDR1 is GTSNPN and CDR2 SVGIG (reference sequence). CDR3 sequence reads: CAWKDRVLAGELFF. DNA of the CDR3: TGTGCCTGGAAAGACAGGGTCCTAGCCGGGGAGCTGTTTTTT.

This clone has only a few counts. The genes are TRBV28 and TRBJ2-5; D is perhaps TRBD2 (6 bases). Germline V gene lookup returns CDR1 MDHEN and CDR2 SYDVKM. V was pared by 2 bases and J by 1 base, with 14 bases between. The CDR3 covers 16 residues. CDR3 sequence: CASSLRGFGAQETQYF. CDR3 nucleotide sequence: TGTGCCAGCAGTTTACGGGGGTTTGGGGCCCAAGAGACCCAGTACTTC.

The CDR3 DNA is TGTGCCAGCAGCGTAGCGCCGTCCTTCGATGGCTACACCTTC. As protein: CASSVAPSFDGYTF. The V and J genes are TRBV9 and TRBJ1-2; D is ambiguous. Germline V CDR1 and CDR2: SGDLS, YYNGEE. Trimming removed 0 bases from V and 6 bases from J, with 12 bases in between. The CDR3 loop spans 14 amino acids. The variable domain in full, completed from reference TRBV9 and TRBJ1-2, reads DSGVTQTPKHLITATGQRVTLRCSPRSGDLSVYWYQQSLDQGLQFLIQYYNGEERAKGNILERFSAQQFPDLHSELNLSSLELGDSALYFCASSVAPSFDGYTFGSGTRLTVV.

This sequence joins TRBV25-1 and TRBJ2-7; a weak D match, TRBD1 (6 bases). The V gene lost 6 bases and the J gene lost 6 bases, with 15 bases spanning the gap. The CDR3 extends over 13 amino acids. CDR1 and CDR2 from the germline V gene are MGHDK and SYGVNS. The CDR3 spells CASRGAGIGEQYF. The CDR3 nucleotides are TGTGCCAGCAGGGGGGCAGGCATCGGCGAGCAGTACTTC.

The chain employs TRBV19 and TRBJ2-1; D possibly corresponds to TRBD2 (5 bases). The CDR3 totals 15 residues. Germline CDR1 LNHDA, CDR2 SQIVND (reference sequence). V gave up 6 bases and J gave up 2 bases, with 14 bases separating them. The CDR3 DNA follows: TGTGCCAGTAGAAGTTCCGCGGGCCCCTACAATGAGCAGTTCTTC. This codes for CASRSSAGPYNEQFF.

This chain links TRBV7-9 with TRBJ1-2; D is perhaps TRBD1 (5 bases). The CDR3 contains 12 residues. Germline V lookup: CDR1 SEHNR, CDR2 FQNEAQ (reference sequence). The V gene lost 5 bases and the J gene lost 3 bases, with 7 bases spanning the gap. Written as DNA, the CDR3 is TGTGCCAGCAGCATGACAGACTATGGCTACACCTTC. Translated: CASSMTDYGYTF.

This chain joins TRBV5-1 and TRBJ2-7; possible D gene TRBD1, 6 bases. Trimming stripped 0 bases from V and 3 bases from J, with 10 bases between. The CDR3 runs to 14 residues. CDR1 is SGHRS, CDR2 YFSETQ, per germline. CDR3 sequence: CASSLGQALYEQYF. Written as DNA, the CDR3 is TGCGCCAGCAGCTTGGGACAGGCCCTCTACGAGCAGTACTTC.

The chain carries TRBV29-1 and TRBJ1-1; 7 nucleotides line up with TRBD1. The CDR3 runs to 13 residues. The ends lost 3 bases at V and 3 bases at J; junction bases unmatched: 4. Germline assignment: CDR1 SQVTM and CDR2 ANQGSEA. The CDR3 region is CSVERGRDTEAFF. Written as DNA, the CDR3 is TGCAGCGTTGAGAGGGGGCGAGACACTGAAGCTTTCTTT.

The chain has TRBV15 and TRBJ1-5; TRBD1 aligns across 9 bases. CDR1 is LNHNV and CDR2 is YYDKDF in the germline V gene (reference sequence). V was pared by 5 bases and J by 0 bases, with 11 bases of the junction left unmatched. The CDR3 runs to 18 residues. This CDR3 is CATSRWDRVGSSNQPQHF. DNA for the CDR3: TGTGCCACCAGCCGATGGGACAGGGTCGGTTCTAGCAATCAGCCCCAGCATTTT. Full variable domain (remainder filled in from reference TRBV15 and TRBJ1-5): DAMVIQNPRYQVTQFGKPVTLSCSQTLNHNVMYWYQQKSSQAPKLLFHYYDKDFNNEADTPDNFQSRRPNTSFCFLDIRSPGLGDTAMYLCATSRWDRVGSSNQPQHFGDGTRLSIL.